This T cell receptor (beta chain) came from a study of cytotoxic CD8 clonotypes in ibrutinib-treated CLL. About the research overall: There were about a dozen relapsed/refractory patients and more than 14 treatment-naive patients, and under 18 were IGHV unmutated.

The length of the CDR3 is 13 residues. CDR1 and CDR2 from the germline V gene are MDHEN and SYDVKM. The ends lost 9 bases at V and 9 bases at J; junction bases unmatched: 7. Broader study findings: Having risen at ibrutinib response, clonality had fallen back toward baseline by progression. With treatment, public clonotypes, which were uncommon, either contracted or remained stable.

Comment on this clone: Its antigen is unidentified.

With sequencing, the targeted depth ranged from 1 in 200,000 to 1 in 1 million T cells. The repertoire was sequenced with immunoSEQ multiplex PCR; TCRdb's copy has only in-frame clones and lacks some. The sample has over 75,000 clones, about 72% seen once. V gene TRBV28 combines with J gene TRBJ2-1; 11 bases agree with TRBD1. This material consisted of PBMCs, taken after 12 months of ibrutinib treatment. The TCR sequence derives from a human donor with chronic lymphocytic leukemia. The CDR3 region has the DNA TGTGCCAGTAATTGGGACAGGGGGGGTGAGCAGTTCTTC. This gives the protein CASNWDRGGEQFF. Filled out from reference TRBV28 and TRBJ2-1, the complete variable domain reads DVKVTQSSRYLVKRTGEKVFLECVQDMDHENMFWYRQDPGLGLRLIYFSYDVKMKEKGDIPEGYSVSREKKERFSLILESASTNQTSMYLCASNWDRGGEQFFGPGTRLTVL.